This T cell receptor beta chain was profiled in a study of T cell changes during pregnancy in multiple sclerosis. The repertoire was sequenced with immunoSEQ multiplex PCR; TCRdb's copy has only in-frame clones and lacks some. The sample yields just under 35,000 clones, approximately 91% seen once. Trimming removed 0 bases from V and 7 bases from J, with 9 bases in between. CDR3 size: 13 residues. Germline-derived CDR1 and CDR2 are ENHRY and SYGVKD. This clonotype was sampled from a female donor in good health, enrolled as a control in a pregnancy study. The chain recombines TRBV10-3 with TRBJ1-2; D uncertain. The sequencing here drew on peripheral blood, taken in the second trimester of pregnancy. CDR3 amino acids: CAISESSSSGYTF. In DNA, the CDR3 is TGTGCCATCAGTGAGTCCTCGTCCAGTGGCTACACCTTC.